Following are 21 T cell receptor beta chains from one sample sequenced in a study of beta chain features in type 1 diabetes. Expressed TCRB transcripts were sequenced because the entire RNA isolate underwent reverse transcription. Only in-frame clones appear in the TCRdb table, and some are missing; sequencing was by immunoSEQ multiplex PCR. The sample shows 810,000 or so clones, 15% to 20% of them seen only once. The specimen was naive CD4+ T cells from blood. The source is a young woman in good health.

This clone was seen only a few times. CDR3 region: CASSLYLQETQYF. CDR3 coding DNA: TGTGCCAGCAGCTTGTATCTCCAAGAGACCCAGTACTTC. The rearrangement links TRBV7-9 to TRBJ2-5; D gene unclear. Germline V gene data show CDR1 as SEHNR and CDR2 as FQNEAQ (reference sequence). CDR3 length equals 13 residues. Trimming shortened V by 3 bases and J by 1 base, and 6 bases separated the two germline ends.

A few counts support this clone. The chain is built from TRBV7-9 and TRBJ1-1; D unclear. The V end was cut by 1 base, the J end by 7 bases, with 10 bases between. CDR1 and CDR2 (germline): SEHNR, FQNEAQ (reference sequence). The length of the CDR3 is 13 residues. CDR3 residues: CASSLGYEGEAFF. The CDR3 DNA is TGTGCCAGCAGCTTAGGGTATGAAGGTGAAGCTTTCTTT. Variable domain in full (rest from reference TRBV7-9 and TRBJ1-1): DTGVSQNPRHKITKRGQNVTFRCDPISEHNRLYWYRQTLGQGPEFLTYFQNEAQLEKSRLLSDRFSAERPKGSFSTLEIQRTEQGDSAMYLCASSLGYEGEAFFGQGTRLTVV.

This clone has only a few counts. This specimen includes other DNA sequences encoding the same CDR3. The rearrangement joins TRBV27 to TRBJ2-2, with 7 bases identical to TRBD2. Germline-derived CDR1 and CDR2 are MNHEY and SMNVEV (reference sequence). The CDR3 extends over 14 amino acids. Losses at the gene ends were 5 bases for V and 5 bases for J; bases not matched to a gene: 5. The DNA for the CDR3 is TGTGCCAGCAGTAAGCGGGAAGGTACCGGGGAGCTGTTTTTT. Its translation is CASSKREGTGELFF.

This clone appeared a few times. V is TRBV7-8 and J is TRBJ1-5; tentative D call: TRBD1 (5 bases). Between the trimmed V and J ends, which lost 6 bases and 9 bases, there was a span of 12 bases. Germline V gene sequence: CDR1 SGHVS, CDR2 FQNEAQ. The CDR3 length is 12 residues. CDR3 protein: CASRETGGPQHF. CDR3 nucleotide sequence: TGTGCCAGCAGGGAAACTGGGGGGCCCCAGCATTTT.

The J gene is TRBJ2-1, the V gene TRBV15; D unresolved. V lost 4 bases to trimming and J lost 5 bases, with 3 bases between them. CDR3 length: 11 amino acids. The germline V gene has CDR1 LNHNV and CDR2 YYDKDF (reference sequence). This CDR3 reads CATSIHNEQFF. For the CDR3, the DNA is TGTGCCACCAGCATACACAATGAGCAGTTCTTC.

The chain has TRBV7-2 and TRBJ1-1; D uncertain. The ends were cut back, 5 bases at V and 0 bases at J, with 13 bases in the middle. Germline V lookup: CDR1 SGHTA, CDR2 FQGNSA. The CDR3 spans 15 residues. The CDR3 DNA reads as TGTGCCAGCAGCCGGTCTTTGGACTTGAACACTGAAGCTTTCTTT. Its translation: CASSRSLDLNTEAFF. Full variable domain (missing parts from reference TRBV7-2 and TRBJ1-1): GAGVSQSPSNKVTEKGKDVELRCDPISGHTALYWYRQSLGQGLEFLIYFQGNSAPDKSGLPSDRFSAERTGGSVSTLTIQRTQQEDSAVYLCASSRSLDLNTEAFFGQGTRLTVV.

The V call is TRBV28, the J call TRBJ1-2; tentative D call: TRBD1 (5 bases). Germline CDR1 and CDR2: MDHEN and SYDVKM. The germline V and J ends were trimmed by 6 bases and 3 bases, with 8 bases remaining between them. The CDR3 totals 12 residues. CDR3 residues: CASSGTHYGYTF. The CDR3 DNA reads TGTGCCAGCAGCGGGACTCACTATGGCTACACCTTC.

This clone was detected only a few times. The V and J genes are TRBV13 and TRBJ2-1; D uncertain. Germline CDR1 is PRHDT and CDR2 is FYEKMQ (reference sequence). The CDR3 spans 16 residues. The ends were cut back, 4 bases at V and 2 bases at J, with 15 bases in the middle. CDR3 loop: CASSSGRAGAYNEQFF. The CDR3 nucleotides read TGTGCCAGCAGCTCCGGACGGGCTGGTGCCTACAATGAGCAGTTCTTC.

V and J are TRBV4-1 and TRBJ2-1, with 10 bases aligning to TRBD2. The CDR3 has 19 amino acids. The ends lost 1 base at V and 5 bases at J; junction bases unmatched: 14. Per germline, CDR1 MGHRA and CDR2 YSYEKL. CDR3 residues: CASSQVPAGGHDANNEQFF. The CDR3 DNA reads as TGCGCCAGCAGCCAAGTTCCAGCGGGAGGGCACGACGCTAACAATGAGCAGTTCTTC.

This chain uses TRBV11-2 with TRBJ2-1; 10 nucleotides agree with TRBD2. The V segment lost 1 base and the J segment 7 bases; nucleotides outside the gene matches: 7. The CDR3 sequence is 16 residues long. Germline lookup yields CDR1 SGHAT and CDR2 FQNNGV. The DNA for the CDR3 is TGTGCCAGCAGCTTAGTCGCTAGCGGGAGCGGGAATGAGCAGTTCTTC. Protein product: CASSLVASGSGNEQFF.

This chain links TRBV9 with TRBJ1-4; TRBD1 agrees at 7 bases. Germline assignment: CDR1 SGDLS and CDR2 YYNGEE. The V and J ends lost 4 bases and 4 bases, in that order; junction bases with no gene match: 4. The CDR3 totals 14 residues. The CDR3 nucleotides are TGTGCCAGCAGCCCGGACAGGAATAATGAAAAACTGTTTTTT. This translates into CASSPDRNNEKLFF.

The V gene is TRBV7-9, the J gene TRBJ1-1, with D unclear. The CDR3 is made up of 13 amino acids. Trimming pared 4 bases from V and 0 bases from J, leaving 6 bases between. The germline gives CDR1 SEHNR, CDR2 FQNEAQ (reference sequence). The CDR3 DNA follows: TGTGCCAGCAGCTCCCCAGTGAACACTGAAGCTTTCTTT. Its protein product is CASSSPVNTEAFF.

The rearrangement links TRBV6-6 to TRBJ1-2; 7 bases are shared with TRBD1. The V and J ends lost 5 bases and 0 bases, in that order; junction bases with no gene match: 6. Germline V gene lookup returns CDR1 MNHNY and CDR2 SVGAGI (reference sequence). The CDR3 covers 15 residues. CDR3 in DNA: TGTGCCAGCAGTAAACAGGGGACGGCTAACTATGGCTACACCTTC. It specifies CASSKQGTANYGYTF.

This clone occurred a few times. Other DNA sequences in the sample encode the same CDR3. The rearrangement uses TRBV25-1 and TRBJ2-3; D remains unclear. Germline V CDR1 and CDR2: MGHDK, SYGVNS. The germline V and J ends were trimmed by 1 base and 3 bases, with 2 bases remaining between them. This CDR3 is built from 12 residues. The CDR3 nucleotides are TGTGCCAGCAGTGAATTGACAGATACGCAGTATTTT. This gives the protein CASSELTDTQYF.

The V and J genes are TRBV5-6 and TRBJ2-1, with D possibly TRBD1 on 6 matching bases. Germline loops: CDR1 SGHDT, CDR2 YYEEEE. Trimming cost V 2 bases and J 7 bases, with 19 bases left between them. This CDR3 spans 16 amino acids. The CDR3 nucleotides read TGTGCCAGCAGCTTCGGGTTCGGACAGCAATTGAATGAGCAGTTCTTC. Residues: CASSFGFGQQLNEQFF.

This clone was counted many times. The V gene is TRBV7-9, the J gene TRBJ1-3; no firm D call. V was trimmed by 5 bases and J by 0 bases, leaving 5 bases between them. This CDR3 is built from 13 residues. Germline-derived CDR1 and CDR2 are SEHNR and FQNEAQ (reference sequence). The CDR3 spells CASSRSSGNTIYF. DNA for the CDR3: TGTGCCAGCAGCCGGAGCTCTGGAAACACCATATATTTT.

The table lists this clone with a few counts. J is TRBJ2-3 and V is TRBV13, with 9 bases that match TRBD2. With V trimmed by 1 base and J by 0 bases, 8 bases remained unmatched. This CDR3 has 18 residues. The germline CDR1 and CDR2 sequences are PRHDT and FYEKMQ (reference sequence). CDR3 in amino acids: CASSLEASGKTSTDTQYF. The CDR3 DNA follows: TGTGCCAGCAGCTTAGAGGCTAGCGGGAAGACTAGCACAGATACGCAGTATTTT.

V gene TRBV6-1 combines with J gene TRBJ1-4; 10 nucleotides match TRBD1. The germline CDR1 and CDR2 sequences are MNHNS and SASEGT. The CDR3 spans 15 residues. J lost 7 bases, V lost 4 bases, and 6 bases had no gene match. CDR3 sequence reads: CASSAGQGGSEKLFF. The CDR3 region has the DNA TGTGCCAGCAGTGCCGGACAGGGGGGAAGTGAAAAACTGTTTTTT.

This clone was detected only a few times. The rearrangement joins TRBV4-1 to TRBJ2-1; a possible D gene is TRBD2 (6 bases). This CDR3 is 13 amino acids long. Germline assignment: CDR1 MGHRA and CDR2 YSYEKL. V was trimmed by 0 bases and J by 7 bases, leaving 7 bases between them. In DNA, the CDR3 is TGCGCCAGCAGCCAAGATAGCGGTAATGAGCAGTTCTTC. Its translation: CASSQDSGNEQFF.

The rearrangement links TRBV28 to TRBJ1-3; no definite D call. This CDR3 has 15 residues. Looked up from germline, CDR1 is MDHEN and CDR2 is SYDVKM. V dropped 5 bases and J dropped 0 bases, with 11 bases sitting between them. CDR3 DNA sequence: TGTGCCAGCAGTCAAGCGGCCAGCTCTGGAAACACCATATATTTT. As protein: CASSQAASSGNTIYF.

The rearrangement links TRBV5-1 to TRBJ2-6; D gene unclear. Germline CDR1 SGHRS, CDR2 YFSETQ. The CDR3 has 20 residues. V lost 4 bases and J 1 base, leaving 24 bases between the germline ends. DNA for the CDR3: TGCGCCAGCAGCACACGAGGCCCGGGCGAACTACTTTCTGGGGCCAACGTCCTGACTTTC. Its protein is CASSTRGPGELLSGANVLTF.